The clone carrying this T cell receptor (beta chain) was seen a single time. These data belong to a study of blood T cell repertoires in COVID-19. Study information: There were acute and convalescent COVID-19 samples, and they came from the United States, Italy and Spain.

As originally analysed: Nucleated cell number was recorded as an estimate derived from reference gene primer amplification. The data were produced by immunoSEQ multiplex PCR, yet TCRdb's version contains in-frame clones alone and is incomplete. For V, J and clone size, that table is used; D and trimming come from the DNA. The table has about 200,000 clones, 86% seen once; the top ten hold about 2.2%. The germline V gene has CDR1 MDHEN and CDR2 SYDVKM. The CDR3 length is 12 residues. J was trimmed by 9 bases and V by 8 bases; bases with no gene match: 7. The chain links TRBV28 to TRBJ2-7; TRBD1 aligns across 10 bases. Sequenced sample: peripheral blood. The source is a woman aged 45-60 years with acute or convalescent COVID-19. The CDR3 DNA follows: TGTGCCAGCCGGACAGGGGGTAAGGGGCAGTACTTC. Protein sequence: CASRTGGKGQYF.